This TCR beta chain was retrieved from a study of Ad26.COV2.S vaccination and SARS-CoV-2 variants (dated by TCRdb to the early 2020s). For the study in its entirety: Vaccine-arm donors came from COV1001, a multicentre, randomized, double-blind, placebo-controlled phase I-IIa trial of Ad26.COV2.S in healthy adults. Ad26.COV2.S was administered intramuscularly at a dose of 5x10^10 or 1x10^11 viral particles, either as one shot or as two shots given 56 days apart. Sequencing of the TCRbeta repertoire served to evaluate the specificity and breadth of SARS-CoV-2-reactive T cell receptors following Ad26.COV2.S vaccination. A total of around 32 samples were included in the TCR-sequenced set, comprising some 20 Ad26.COV2.S vaccine recipients, 5 placebo recipients and 8 SARS-CoV-2 convalescent individuals. Trial participants were randomized into five groups of five, in which low-dose or high-dose Ad26.COV2.S was given once or twice, or placebo was given on both occasions. Investigators remained blinded to trial group allocation during experiments and outcome assessment.

What the study reported, not specific to this receptor: The authors noted that the TCR breadth and depth analyses may have underestimated total T cell responses. Comparing responses between vaccine doses or regimens was not something the study was powered to do. Comparable non-spike TCR breadth was observed between vaccine and placebo recipients, consistent with only spike being contained in the vaccine. Compared with placebo recipients, Ad26.COV2.S recipients showed higher spike-specific TCR breadth (P = 0.0014). After vaccination, substantial breadth of spike-specific CD8+ and CD4+ T cell responses was reported.

A word on this clone: No antigen is known for it. No much larger clone exists at a distance of one base, and base qualities are not known.

TCRbeta CDR3 regions were sequenced with the immunoSEQ Assay. After extraction, genomic DNA underwent amplification by bias-controlled multiplex PCR, followed by high-throughput sequencing. The original methods were these. Collapsing and filtering of sequences were performed to quantify the absolute abundance of each unique TCRbeta CDR3 region. T cell fraction was estimated by normalizing TCRbeta template counts to usable DNA, with usable DNA measured through amplification of reference genes found in all nucleated cells. Repertoire TCRs were annotated as SARS-CoV-2-specific when V gene, CDR3 amino acid sequence and J gene were exactly matched to a known reactive TCR set. The reference SARS-CoV-2 TCR set was obtained from MIRA and was filtered for enrichment in COVID-19-positive ImmuneCODE repertoires, whereby public or cross-reactive TCRs were removed. Drawing on the MIRA antigens, annotated TCRs were analysed further at the level of specific ORF or position within ORF. Depth was the summed frequency of annotated unique rearrangements, while breadth was defined as annotated unique rearrangements over total unique productive rearrangements. TCR breadth was compared between groups using two-sided Wilcoxon rank-sum tests. TCRdb re-hosts the immuneACCESS table, in-frame sequences only. Its copies lack some clones; in the studies checked, an unresolved V gene accounts for under half of them, and the cause for the rest is not known. V, J and clone size reflect that table, while D and trimming were determined from the DNA. The sample table contains roughly 460,000 clones; only one count was recorded for about 88% of them. Of the sample, 1.7% is held by the ten largest clones.

The treatment or condition label of this sample denotes: roughly 18 received Ad26.COV2.S at low or high dose, single or two shots; several received placebo; per-sample allocation not given. Repertoires of vaccine and placebo recipients were sequenced from samples taken on day 63 after the first injection. Cohort 1b enrolled 25 or so adults aged 18-55 years at a single site in Boston, USA, between 29 July and 7 August 2020. Ad26.COV2.S was a replication-incompetent adenovirus type 26 vector that expressed a prefusion-stabilized SARS-CoV-2 spike protein derived from the original Wuhan strain. Specimen: peripheral blood, collected in a trial of Ad26.COV2.S vaccine versus placebo. The receptor was derived from a person aged 18-65 years who received the Ad26.COV2.S COVID-19 vaccine or a placebo.

CDR3 reads: CASSSPGTGVSNQPQHF. In nucleotide form, the sequence is TGTGCCAGCAGCTCTCCCGGGACAGGAGTTAGCAATCAGCCCCAGCATTTT. Here the chain combines TRBV21-1 and TRBJ1-5; the table's D call TRBD1 went unverified against the DNA. TRBV21-1 is annotated as a pseudogene. The CDR3 sequence holds 17 residues, the cysteine and phenylalanine included. Only CDR3 DNA remains: 51 bases, in frame from the first base.